This T cell receptor beta chain was observed in a study of T cell repertoires in cytomegalovirus infection. Overall study: The authors relied on CMV epitopes, both recently identified HLA-C-restricted and well-studied HLA-B-restricted.

TCRdb analysed the reads with MiXCR anew, one entry per CDR3 protein. In the table there are a few hundred thousand distinct CDR3 sequences, around 30% of which are singletons. Looked up from germline, CDR1 is MNHNS and CDR2 is SASEGT. V was pared by 7 bases and J by 6 bases, with 16 bases between. The CDR3 extends over 14 amino acids. This clonotype turned up a few times. The antigen is undetermined. This sequence was found in a human donor in good health (CMV status not recorded). Some clones in this sample may be carry-over from other donors' samples. The J gene is TRBJ1-5, the V gene TRBV6-1; no clear D gene. The material was cultured PBMCs, obtained from culture after CMV antigen stimulation. CDR3 sequence (DNA): TGTGCCAGCACGTTTGGGTCAGGAGCTCAGCCCCAGCATTTT. Translation: CASTFGSGAQPQHF.